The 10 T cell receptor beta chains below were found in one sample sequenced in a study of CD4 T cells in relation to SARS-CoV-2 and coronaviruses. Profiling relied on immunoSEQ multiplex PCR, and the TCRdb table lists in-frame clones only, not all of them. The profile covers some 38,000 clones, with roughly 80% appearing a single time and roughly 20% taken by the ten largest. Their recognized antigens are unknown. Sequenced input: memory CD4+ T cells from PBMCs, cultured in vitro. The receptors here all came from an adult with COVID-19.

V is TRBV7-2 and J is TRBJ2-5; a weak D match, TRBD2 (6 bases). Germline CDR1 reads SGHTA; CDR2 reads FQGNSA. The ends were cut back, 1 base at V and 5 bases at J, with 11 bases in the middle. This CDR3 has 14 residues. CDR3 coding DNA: TGTGCCAGCAGCTTAGAAGCGGGCTGGGAGACCCAGTACTTC. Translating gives CASSLEAGWETQYF. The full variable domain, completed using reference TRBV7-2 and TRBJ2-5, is GAGVSQSPSNKVTEKGKDVELRCDPISGHTALYWYRQSLGQGLEFLIYFQGNSAPDKSGLPSDRFSAERTGGSVSTLTIQRTQQEDSAVYLCASSLEAGWETQYFGPGTRLLVL.

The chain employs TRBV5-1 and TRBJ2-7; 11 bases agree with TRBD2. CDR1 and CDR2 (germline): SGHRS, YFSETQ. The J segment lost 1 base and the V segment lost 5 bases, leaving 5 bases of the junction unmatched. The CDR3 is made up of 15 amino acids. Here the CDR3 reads CASSYRTSGSYEQYF. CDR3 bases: TGCGCCAGCAGTTATAGGACTAGCGGGTCCTACGAGCAGTACTTC.

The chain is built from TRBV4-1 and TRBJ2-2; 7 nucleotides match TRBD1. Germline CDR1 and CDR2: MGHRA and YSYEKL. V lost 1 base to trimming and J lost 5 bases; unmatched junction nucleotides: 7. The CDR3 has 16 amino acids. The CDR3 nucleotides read TGCGCCAGCAGCCAAGCCACAGGGGTAGTAACCGGGGAGCTGTTTTTT. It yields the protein CASSQATGVVTGELFF.

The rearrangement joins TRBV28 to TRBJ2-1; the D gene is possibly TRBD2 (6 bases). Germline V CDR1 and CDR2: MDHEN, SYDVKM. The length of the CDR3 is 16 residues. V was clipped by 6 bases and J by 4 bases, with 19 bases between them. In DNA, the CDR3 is TGTGCCAGCAGAAAGAGCGGGCAGACTTTGTACAATGAGCAGTTCTTC. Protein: CASRKSGQTLYNEQFF.

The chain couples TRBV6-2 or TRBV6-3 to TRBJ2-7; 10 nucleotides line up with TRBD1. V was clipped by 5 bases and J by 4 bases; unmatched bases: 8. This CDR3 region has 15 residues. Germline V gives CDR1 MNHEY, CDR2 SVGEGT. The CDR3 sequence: CASSPLRDRGYEQYF. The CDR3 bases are TGTGCCAGCAGTCCACTCCGGGACAGGGGTTACGAGCAGTACTTC.

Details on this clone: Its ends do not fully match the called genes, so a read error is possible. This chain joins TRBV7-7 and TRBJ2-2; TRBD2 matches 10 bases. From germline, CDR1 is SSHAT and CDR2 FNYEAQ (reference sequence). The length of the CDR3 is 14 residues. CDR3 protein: CASSLAGGGGELFF. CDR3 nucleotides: TGTGCTAGCAGCTTAGCGGGAGGTGGCGGGGAGCTGTTTTTT.

CDR3 amino acids: CASSVGASGRNEQFF. The CDR3 DNA reads TGTGCCAGCAGCGTCGGTGCCAGCGGGAGGAATGAGCAGTTCTTC. J is TRBJ2-1 and V is TRBV9, with 9 nucleotides matching TRBD2. This CDR3 is 15 amino acids long. The germline V gene has CDR1 SGDLS and CDR2 YYNGEE. V gave up 2 bases and J gave up 7 bases; unmatched junction bases: 7.

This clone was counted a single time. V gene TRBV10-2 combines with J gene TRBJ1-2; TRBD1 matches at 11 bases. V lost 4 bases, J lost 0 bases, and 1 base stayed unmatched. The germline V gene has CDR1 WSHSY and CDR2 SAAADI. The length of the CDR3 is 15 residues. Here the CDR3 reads CASSGGQGANYGYTF. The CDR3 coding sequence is TGCGCCAGCAGTGGGGGACAGGGGGCTAACTATGGCTACACCTTC.

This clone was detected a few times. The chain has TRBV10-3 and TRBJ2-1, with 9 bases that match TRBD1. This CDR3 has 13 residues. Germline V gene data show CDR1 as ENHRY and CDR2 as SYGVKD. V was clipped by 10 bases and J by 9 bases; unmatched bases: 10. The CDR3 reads CAKSPGQGSEQFF. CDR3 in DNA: TGTGCCAAAAGCCCGGGACAGGGTAGTGAGCAGTTCTTC.

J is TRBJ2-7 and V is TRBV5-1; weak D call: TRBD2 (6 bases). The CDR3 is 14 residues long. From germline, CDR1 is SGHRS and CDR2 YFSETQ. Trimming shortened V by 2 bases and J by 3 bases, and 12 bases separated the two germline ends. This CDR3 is CASSFSEGIYEQYF. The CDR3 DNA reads TGCGCCAGCAGCTTCTCGGAGGGGATCTACGAGCAGTACTTC.